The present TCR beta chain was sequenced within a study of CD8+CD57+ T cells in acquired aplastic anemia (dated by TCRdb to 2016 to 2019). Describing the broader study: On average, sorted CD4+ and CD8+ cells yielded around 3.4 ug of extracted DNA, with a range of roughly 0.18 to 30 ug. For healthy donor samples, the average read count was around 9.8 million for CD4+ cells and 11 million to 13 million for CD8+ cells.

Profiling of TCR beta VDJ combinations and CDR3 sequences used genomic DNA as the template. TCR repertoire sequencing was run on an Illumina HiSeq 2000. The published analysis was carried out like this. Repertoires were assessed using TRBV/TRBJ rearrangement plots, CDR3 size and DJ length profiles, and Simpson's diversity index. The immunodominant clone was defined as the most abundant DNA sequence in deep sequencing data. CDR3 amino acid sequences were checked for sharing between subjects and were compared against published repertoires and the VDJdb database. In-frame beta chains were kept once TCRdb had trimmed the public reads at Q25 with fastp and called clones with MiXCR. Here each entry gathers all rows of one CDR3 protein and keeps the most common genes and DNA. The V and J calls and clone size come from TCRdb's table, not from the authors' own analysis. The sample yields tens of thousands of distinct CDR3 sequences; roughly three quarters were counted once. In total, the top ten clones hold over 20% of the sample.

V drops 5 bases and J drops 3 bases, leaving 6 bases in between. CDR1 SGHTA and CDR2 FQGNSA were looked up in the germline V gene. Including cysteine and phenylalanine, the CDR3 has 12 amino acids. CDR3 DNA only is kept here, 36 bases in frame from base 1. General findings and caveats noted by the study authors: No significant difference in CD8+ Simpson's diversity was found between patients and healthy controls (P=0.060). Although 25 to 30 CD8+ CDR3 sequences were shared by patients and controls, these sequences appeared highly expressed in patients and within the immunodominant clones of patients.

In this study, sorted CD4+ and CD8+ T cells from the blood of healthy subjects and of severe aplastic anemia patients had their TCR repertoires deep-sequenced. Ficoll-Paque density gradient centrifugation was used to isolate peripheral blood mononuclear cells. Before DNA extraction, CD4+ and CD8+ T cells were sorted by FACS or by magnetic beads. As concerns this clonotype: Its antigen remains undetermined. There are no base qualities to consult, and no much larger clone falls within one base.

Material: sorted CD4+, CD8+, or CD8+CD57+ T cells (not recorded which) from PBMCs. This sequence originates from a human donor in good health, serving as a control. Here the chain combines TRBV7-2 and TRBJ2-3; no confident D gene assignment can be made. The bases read TGTGCCAGCAGCGTAGAGACAGATACGCAGTATTTT. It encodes CASSVETDTQYF.